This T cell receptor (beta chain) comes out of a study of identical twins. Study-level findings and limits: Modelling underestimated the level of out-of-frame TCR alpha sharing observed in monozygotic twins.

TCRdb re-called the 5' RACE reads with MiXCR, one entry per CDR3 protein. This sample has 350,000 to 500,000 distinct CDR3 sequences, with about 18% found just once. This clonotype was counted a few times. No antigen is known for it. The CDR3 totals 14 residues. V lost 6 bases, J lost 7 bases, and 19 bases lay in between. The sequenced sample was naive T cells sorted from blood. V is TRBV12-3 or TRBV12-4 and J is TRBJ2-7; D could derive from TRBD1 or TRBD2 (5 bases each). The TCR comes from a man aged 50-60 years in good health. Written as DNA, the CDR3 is TGTGCCAGCAGACCTACCGGGACCCCGTTGGAGCAGTACTTC. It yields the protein CASRPTGTPLEQYF.